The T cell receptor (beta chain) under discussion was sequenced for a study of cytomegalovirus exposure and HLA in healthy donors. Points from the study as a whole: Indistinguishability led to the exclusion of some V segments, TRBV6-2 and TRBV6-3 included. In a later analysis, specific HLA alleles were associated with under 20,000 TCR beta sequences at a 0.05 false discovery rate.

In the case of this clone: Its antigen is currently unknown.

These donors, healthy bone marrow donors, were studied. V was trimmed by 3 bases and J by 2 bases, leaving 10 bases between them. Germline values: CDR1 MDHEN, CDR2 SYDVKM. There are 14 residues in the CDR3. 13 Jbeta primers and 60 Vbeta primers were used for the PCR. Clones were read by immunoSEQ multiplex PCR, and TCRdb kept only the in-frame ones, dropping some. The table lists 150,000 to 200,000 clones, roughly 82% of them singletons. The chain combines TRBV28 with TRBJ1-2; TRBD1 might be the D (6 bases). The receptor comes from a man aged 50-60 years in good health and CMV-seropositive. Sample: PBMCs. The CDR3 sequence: CASSLGASNYGYTF. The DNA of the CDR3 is TGTGCCAGCAGTTTGGGGGCTTCCAACTATGGCTACACCTTC.